This T cell receptor beta chain stems from a study of control samples from healthy donors and cancer patients. Data came from immunoSEQ multiplex PCR; TCRdb stores just in-frame clones and leaves some out. This table holds hundreds of thousands of clones, 75% to 95% found once. The sequenced sample consisted of PBMCs. The sequence was obtained from a man between 35 and 55 years old with head and neck cancer.

The CDR3 here is CAWSVNWMRGMPEAFF. The CDR3 DNA follows: TGTGCCTGGAGTGTCAACTGGATGCGGGGGATGCCTGAAGCTTTCTTT. The V and J genes are TRBV30 and TRBJ1-1; the D gene is possibly TRBD1 (5 bases). In germline, CDR1 is GTSNPN, CDR2 SVGIG (reference sequence). This CDR3 is 16 amino acids long. Trimming took 0 bases from V and 6 from J, leaving 20 bases between them.